The rows below give T cell receptor beta chains drawn from one sample of a study of blood T cell repertoires in COVID-19. Produced via immunoSEQ multiplex PCR; TCRdb's table is partial and in-frame only. The data hold roughly 200,000 clones, with 80% to 90% observed a single time. The sequencing sample was made of peripheral blood. These receptors came from a man in his sixties who had recovered from COVID-19. Both conserved end residues are part of each CDR3. A D gene is named only where the DNA matches it firmly. For some rows the clone size is stated as once, few or many, or as a class when expanded; others skip it.

j_call v_call d_call clone_size cdr3_aa cdr3_nt
TRBJ1-1 TRBV15 . . CATRGGSPRGEAFF TGTGCCACCCGGGGGGGGAGCCCGCGGGGTGAAGCTTTCTTT
TRBJ2-3 TRBV20-1 . . CSASYGGASDTQYF TGCAGTGCTAGTTATGGGGGGGCTTCAGATACGCAGTATTTT
TRBJ2-6 TRBV11-2 TRBD1 . CASSLSTGGSGANVLTF TGTGCCAGCAGCTTATCGACAGGGGGGTCCGGGGCCAACGTCCTGACTTTC
TRBJ2-2 TRBV24-1 . . CATSDPRRGSTGELFF TGTGCCACCAGTGATCCCCGTCGGGGATCCACCGGGGAGCTGTTTTTT
TRBJ2-3 TRBV7-2 TRBD2 . CASSLRGGAPDTQYF TGTGCCAGCAGCTTACGCGGGGGGGCACCAGATACGCAGTATTTT
TRBJ1-5 TRBV28 TRBD1 many CASRPGQGLDQPQHF TGTGCCAGCAGGCCGGGACAGGGTCTGGATCAGCCCCAGCATTTT
TRBJ1-2 TRBV30 TRBD1 . CAWSSDRLTYGYTF TGTGCCTGGAGTTCGGACAGGTTGACCTATGGCTACACCTTC
TRBJ2-3 TRBV4-3 . . CASSQDVASTDTQYF TGCGCCAGCAGCCAAGACGTAGCCAGCACAGATACGCAGTATTTT
TRBJ2-5 TRBV19 . . CASSSGLETQYF TGTGCCAGTAGTTCGGGGTTAGAGACCCAGTACTTC
TRBJ1-4 TRBV7-9 . . CASSLVRGTNEKLFF TGTGCCAGCAGCTTAGTCAGGGGAACTAATGAAAAACTGTTTTTT
TRBJ2-4 TRBV6-1 TRBD2 . CASSEEQLAGGKGLAKNIQYF TGTGCCAGCAGTGAAGAGCAACTAGCGGGAGGAAAAGGGCTTGCCAAAAACATTCAGTACTTC
TRBJ2-3 TRBV27 TRBD2 . CASVPGLAVGATDTQYF TGTGCCAGCGTACCGGGACTAGCGGTGGGGGCCACAGATACGCAGTATTTT
TRBJ2-3 TRBV7-7 . . CASSLADGSTDTQYF TGTGCCAGCAGCTTAGCTGACGGGAGCACAGATACGCAGTATTTT
TRBJ2-5 TRBV28 TRBD1 . CASSLGTGLVETQYF TGTGCCAGCAGTCTGGGGACAGGGTTGGTAGAGACCCAGTACTTC
TRBJ2-7 TRBV2 TRBD2 . CASSEATSGIYEQYF TGTGCCAGCAGTGAAGCAACTAGCGGGATATACGAGCAGTACTTC
TRBJ2-7 TRBV27 TRBD1 few CASTGTGIYEQYF TGTGCCTCTACTGGGACAGGGATCTACGAGCAGTACTTC
TRBJ1-1 TRBV28 . . CASSLQPRGQAFF TGTGCCAGCAGCCTACAACCGCGGGGGCAAGCTTTCTTT
TRBJ1-4 TRBV20-1 . . CSAPRLEKLFF TGCAGTGCTCCCAGACTTGAAAAACTGTTTTTT
TRBJ1-1 TRBV7-3 . . CASRGDTFSEAFF TGTGCCAGCAGGGGGGACACATTCTCTGAAGCTTTCTTT
TRBJ1-2 TRBV27 . . CASSRQQVPNYGYTF TGTGCCAGCAGCCGACAACAGGTCCCTAACTATGGCTACACCTTC
TRBJ2-3 TRBV5-6 TRBD1 . CASSLAGTGDTQYF TGTGCCAGCAGCTTGGCCGGGACAGGGGATACGCAGTATTTT
TRBJ2-7 TRBV28 TRBD1 . CASSLTGNHEQYF TGTGCCAGCAGTCTGACAGGGAACCACGAGCAGTACTTC
TRBJ2-5 TRBV10-3 . . CAISVSGGETQYF TGTGCCATCAGTGTTTCAGGAGGAGAGACCCAGTACTTC
TRBJ1-6 TRBV5-1 TRBD1 . CASSLEQGVSPLHF TGCGCCAGCAGCTTGGAACAGGGGGTGTCACCCCTCCACTTT
TRBJ2-1 TRBV19 TRBD1 . CARQAGTGTGDEQFF TGTGCCAGACAAGCCGGGACAGGGACGGGGGATGAGCAGTTCTTC